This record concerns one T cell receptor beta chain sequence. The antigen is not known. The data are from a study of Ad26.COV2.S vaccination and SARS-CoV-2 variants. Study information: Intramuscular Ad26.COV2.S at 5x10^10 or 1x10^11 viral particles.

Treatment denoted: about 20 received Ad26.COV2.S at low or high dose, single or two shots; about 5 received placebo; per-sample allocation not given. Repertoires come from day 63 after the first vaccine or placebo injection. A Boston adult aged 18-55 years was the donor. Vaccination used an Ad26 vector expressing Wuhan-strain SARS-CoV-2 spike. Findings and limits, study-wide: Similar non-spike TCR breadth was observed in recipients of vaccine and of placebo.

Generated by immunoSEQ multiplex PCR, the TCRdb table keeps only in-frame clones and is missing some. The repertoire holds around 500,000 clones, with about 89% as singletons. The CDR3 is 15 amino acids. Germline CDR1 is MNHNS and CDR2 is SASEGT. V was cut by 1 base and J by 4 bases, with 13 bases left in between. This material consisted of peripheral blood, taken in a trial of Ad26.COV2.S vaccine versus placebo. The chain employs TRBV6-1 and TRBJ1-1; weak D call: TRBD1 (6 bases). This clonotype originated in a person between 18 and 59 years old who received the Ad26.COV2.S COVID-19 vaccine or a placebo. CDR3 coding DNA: TGTGCCAGCAGTGAAGTGCGGAGGGGGGGCACTGAAGCTTTCTTT. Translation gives CASSEVRRGGTEAFF.